This T cell receptor (beta chain) was obtained from a study of T cells in Graves' hyperthyroidism and ophthalmopathy. Whole-study results and caveats: The model's output predicted ophthalmopathy at a median of roughly 6.9 months prior to onset.

At least 3 on the Clinical Activity Score was recorded for ophthalmopathy patients, who also had NOSPECS grade at least 4 and duration under 3 months. Uncontrolled infection, other autoimmune disease, pregnancy and lactation each barred patients from inclusion. Clinical symptoms, serum thyroxine, TRAb, thyroid ultrasound and orbital computed tomography established diagnosis. This clonotype has a handful of counts. Antigen specificity is unknown. Researchers took RNA transcripts and amplified the TCR beta CDR3 regions from them. HTBI primers were the set used in a first-round RT-PCR of the TCR CDR3. TCRdb independently ran MiXCR on the multiplex PCR reads; one entry per CDR3 protein. The table includes hundreds of thousands of distinct CDR3 sequences, roughly 14% detected once. V lost 3 bases and J lost 9, with 18 bases in between. The length of the CDR3 is 15 residues. Germline CDR1 KGHSH, CDR2 LQKENI.

This receptor was identified in a woman in her forties or fifties with Graves' ophthalmopathy. The sample consisted of blood. The chain links TRBV18 to TRBJ2-4; tentative D call: TRBD1 (6 bases). CDR3 residues: CASSPAITGSGIQYF. The CDR3 bases are TGTGCCAGCTCACCGGCGATAACAGGGTCCGGCATTCAGTACTTC.